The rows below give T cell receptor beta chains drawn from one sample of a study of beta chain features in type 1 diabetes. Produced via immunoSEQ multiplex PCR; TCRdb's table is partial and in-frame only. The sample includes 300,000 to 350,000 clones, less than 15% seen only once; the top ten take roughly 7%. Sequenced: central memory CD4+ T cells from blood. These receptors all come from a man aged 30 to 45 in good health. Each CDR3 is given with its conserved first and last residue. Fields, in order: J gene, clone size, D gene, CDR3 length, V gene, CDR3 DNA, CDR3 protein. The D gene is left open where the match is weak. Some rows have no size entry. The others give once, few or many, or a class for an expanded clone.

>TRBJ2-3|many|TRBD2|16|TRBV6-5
TGTGCCAGCAGTTACCGGGCGGGGGGGCCCGGCGATACGCAGTATTTT
CASSYRAGGPGDTQYF
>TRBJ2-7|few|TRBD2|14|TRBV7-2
TGTGCCAGCAGCATAGCGGGGGTTTCCTACGAGCAGTACTTC
CASSIAGVSYEQYF
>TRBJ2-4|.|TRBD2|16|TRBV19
TGTGCCACCACTCGGACTAGCGGGAGTGCCAAAAACATTCAGTACTTC
CATTRTSGSAKNIQYF
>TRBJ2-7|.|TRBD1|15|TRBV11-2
TGTGCCAGCAGCTTAGCCGCGACAGGGCCCTACGAGCAGTACTTC
CASSLAATGPYEQYF
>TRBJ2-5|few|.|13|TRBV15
TGTGCCACCAGCAAGGGAGCCCAAGAGACCCAGTACTTC
CATSKGAQETQYF
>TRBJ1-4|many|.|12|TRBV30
TGTGCCTGGAGTGTCGGGCAGGAAAAACTGTTTTTT
CAWSVGQEKLFF
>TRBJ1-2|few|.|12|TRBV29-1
TGCAGCGTTGACGGGGGGGTTAGTGGCTACACCTTC
CSVDGGVSGYTF
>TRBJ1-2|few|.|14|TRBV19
TGTGCCAGTATAAAAGGCGCTTTAGGCTATGGCTACACCTTC
CASIKGALGYGYTF
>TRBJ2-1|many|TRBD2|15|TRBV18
TGTGCCAGCTCACCCGGGACTAGCGGGTACAATGAGCAGTTCTTC
CASSPGTSGYNEQFF
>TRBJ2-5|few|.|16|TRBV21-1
TGTGCCAGCAGCAAAGACATGGTACTAGCGCCACAGACCCAGTACTTC
CASSKDMVLAPQTQYF
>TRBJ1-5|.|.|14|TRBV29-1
TGCAGCGTTGAGACGGGAAATAGCAATCAGCCCCAGCATTTT
CSVETGNSNQPQHF
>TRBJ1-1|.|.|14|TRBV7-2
TGTGCCAGCAGCTTCGGACGGGGAAGGACTGAAGCTTTCTTT
CASSFGRGRTEAFF
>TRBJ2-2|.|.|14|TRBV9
TGTGCCAGCAGCGTAGAGGGTCAACTCGGGGAGCTGTTTTTT
CASSVEGQLGELFF
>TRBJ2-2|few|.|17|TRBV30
TGTGCCTGGAGCGTGAGCCGGACTTTCTTGAACACCGGGGAGCTGTTTTTT
CAWSVSRTFLNTGELFF
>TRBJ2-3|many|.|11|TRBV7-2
TGTGCCAGCACCGTTACAGATACGCAGTATTTT
CASTVTDTQYF
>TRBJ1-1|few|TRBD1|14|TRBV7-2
TGTGCCAGCAGCGTGACAGGGATGAACACTGAAGCTTTCTTT
CASSVTGMNTEAFF
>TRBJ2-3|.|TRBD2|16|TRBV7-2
TGTGCCAGCAGCTTATCCGGGGGGGCCCTCACAGATACGCAGTATTTT
CASSLSGGALTDTQYF
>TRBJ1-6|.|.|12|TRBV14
TGTGCCAGCAGCCAAGCATATTCACCCCTCCACTTT
CASSQAYSPLHF
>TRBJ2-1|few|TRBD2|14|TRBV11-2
TGTGCCAGCAGCGAGGGACTAGCGGTGAATGAGCAGTTCTTC
CASSEGLAVNEQFF
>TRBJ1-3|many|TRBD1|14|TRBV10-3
TGTGCCATCAAGAGACAGGGGGCTGGAAACACCATATATTTT
CAIKRQGAGNTIYF
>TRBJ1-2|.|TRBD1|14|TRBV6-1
TGTGCCAGCAACCCATCCGGGACAGATTATGGCTACACCTTC
CASNPSGTDYGYTF
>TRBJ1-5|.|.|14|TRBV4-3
TGCGCCAGCAGCCAAGACCAGGGCAATCAGCCCCAGCATTTT
CASSQDQGNQPQHF
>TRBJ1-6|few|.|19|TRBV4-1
TGCGCCAGCAGCCAAGAAATCCAGACAGTAGGACACCCGGGTTCACCCCTCCACTTT
CASSQEIQTVGHPGSPLHF
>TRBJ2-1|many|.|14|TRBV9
TGTGCCAGCAGCGTAGAGTCTATCCGAGGTGAGCAGTTCTTC
CASSVESIRGEQFF
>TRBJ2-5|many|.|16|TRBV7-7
TGTGCCAGCAGCTTACAGATAGGTGGGGCCGGGAGGACCCAGTACTTC
CASSLQIGGAGRTQYF
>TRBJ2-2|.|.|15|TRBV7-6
TGTGCCAGCAGCGAAGCGAATTCGCACACCGGGGAGCTGTTTTTT
CASSEANSHTGELFF
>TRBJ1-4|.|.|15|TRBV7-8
TGTGCCAGCACCGTAAACCGGGACGCTAATGAAAAACTGTTTTTT
CASTVNRDANEKLFF
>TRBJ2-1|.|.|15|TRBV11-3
TGTGCCAGCAGCTTTGGGGGGACAGTCTACAATGAGCAGTTCTTC
CASSFGGTVYNEQFF
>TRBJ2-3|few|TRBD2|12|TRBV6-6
TGTACTAGCGGGGGGGCCACAGATACGCAGTATTTT
CTSGGATDTQYF
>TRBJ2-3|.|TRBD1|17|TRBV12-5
TGTGCTAGTGGGTTGCCAAGGACAGGGGTTGTGCCAGATACGCAGTATTTT
CASGLPRTGVVPDTQYF
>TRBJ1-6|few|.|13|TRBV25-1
TGTGCCAGCAGTAGCCGTACGGATTCACCCCTCCACTTT
CASSSRTDSPLHF
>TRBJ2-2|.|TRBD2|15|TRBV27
TGTGCCAGCAGTTTTAGCGGGTCATTTGGCGGGGAGCTGTTTTTT
CASSFSGSFGGELFF
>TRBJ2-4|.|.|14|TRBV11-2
TGTGCCAGCAGCTTAGTAAGGGTGGGGGACATTCAGTACTTC
CASSLVRVGDIQYF